A single sample gave rise to the 32 T cell receptor beta chains below, sequenced in a study of shared clonotypes between healthy human individuals. TCRdb keeps only in-frame clones here, not all; method: immunoSEQ multiplex PCR. The data contain around 1.1 million clones, 78% of them singletons. Sequencing used memory CD4+ T cells from PBMCs. Subset defined: CD45RA-negative fraction. These receptors were collected from a man younger than 30 in good health. Some clones in this sample may be carry-over from other donors' samples.

The chain is built from TRBV4-1 and TRBJ1-3; possibly TRBD1 for D (5 bases). V lost 0 bases to trimming and J lost 3 bases, with 18 bases between them. The CDR3 has 18 amino acids. Germline CDR1 MGHRA, CDR2 YSYEKL. For the CDR3, the DNA is TGCGCCAGCAGCCAAGACCCCCTAACACGGGGACTTGGAAACACCATATATTTT. Translating it yields CASSQDPLTRGLGNTIYF.

The rearrangement uses TRBV11-1 and TRBJ1-2, with 8 bases that match TRBD1. The CDR3 totals 16 residues. The V segment lost 5 bases and the J segment 4 bases; nucleotides outside the gene matches: 12. Germline V gene sequence: CDR1 SGHAT, CDR2 FQDESV (reference sequence). The CDR3 here is CASSRGTGSAGYGYTF. CDR3 in DNA: TGTGCCAGCAGCAGGGGGACAGGCTCAGCCGGCTATGGCTACACCTTC.

The chain uses TRBV2 and TRBJ1-2; possible D gene TRBD1, 5 bases. CDR1 and CDR2 (germline): SNHLY, FYNNEI. This CDR3 contains 15 residues. Trimming removed 2 bases at V and 8 bases at J, with 18 bases between. The CDR3 DNA reads TGTGCCAGCAGTGAAACGTTAAGGGGCCTGGGAGGCTACACCTTC. This translates into CASSETLRGLGGYTF.

This sequence joins TRBV2 and TRBJ2-7; D might be TRBD1 (5 bases). V was pared by 7 bases and J by 6 bases, with 19 bases between. Per germline, CDR1 SNHLY and CDR2 FYNNEI. The CDR3 totals 14 residues. CDR3 amino acids: CASTRLQGALEQYF. The CDR3 DNA reads as TGTGCCAGCACAAGACTCCAGGGTGCTCTCGAGCAGTACTTC.

On this clone: One end of the junction varies from germline; a read error may be responsible. The chain combines TRBV4-1 with TRBJ2-7; 7 nucleotides agree with TRBD2. The V gene's germline CDR1 is MGHRA and CDR2 YSYEKL. The CDR3 covers 12 residues. The CDR3 DNA reads TGCGCCAGCAGCCAAGTATTGTCGGGAGGCTTTTTC. This encodes CASSQVLSGGFF.

The chain joins TRBV27 to TRBJ1-4; TRBD1 is a possible D gene (5 bases). V was trimmed by 3 bases and J by 8 bases, leaving 10 bases between them. Germline values: CDR1 MNHEY, CDR2 SMNVEV (reference sequence). The CDR3 has 13 residues. CDR3 in DNA: TGTGCCAGCAGTTTCAGGGCCGGAGAAAAACTGTTTTTT. It encodes CASSFRAGEKLFF.

This chain links TRBV6-5 with TRBJ2-5; D call uncertain. The CDR3 sequence is 14 residues long. Per the germline V gene, CDR1 is MNHEY and CDR2 is SVGAGI. The V and J ends lost 0 bases and 3 bases respectively, with 8 bases between them. CDR3 loop: CASSYSDPEETQYF. The CDR3 bases are TGTGCCAGCAGTTACTCGGACCCTGAAGAGACCCAGTACTTC.

The rearrangement links TRBV4-1 to TRBJ2-2; no clear D gene. The CDR3 is 15 residues long. Germline loops: CDR1 MGHRA, CDR2 YSYEKL. Between the trimmed V and J ends, which lost 1 base and 4 bases, there was a span of 10 bases. This CDR3 reads CASSQGDAPTGELFF. The CDR3 DNA reads as TGCGCCAGCAGCCAAGGCGACGCACCCACCGGGGAGCTGTTTTTT.

This clone was picked up a small number of times. J is TRBJ1-5 and V is TRBV2; possibly TRBD1 for D (5 bases). V dropped 4 bases and J dropped 1 base, with 11 bases sitting between them. This CDR3 contains 15 residues. Germline values: CDR1 SNHLY, CDR2 FYNNEI. The CDR3 DNA reads as TGTGCCAGCAGTGGACAGACGGGGAGCAATCAGCCCCAGCATTTT. Translating it yields CASSGQTGSNQPQHF.

The V gene is TRBV5-1, the J gene TRBJ2-5, with 8 bases identical to TRBD1. J was trimmed by 4 bases and V by 4 bases; bases with no gene match: 9. The CDR3 loop spans 15 amino acids. The germline V gene has CDR1 SGHRS and CDR2 YFSETQ. CDR3 nucleotide sequence: TGCGCCAGCAGCCCGGGGTACAGGGGGTCAGAGACCCAGTACTTC. It translates to CASSPGYRGSETQYF.

This sequence joins TRBV6-1 and TRBJ2-1; TRBD1 aligns across 8 bases. This CDR3 contains 14 residues. The V gene's germline CDR1 is MNHNS and CDR2 SASEGT. V gave up 4 bases and J gave up 2 bases; unmatched junction bases: 1. The CDR3 reads CASSATGAYNEQFF. The DNA for the CDR3 is TGTGCCAGCAGTGCGACAGGGGCCTACAATGAGCAGTTCTTC.

The chain combines TRBV5-1 with TRBJ2-5; 11 bases align to TRBD1. The CDR3 covers 15 residues. Looked up from germline, CDR1 is SGHRS and CDR2 is YFSETQ. The V gene end was trimmed by 2 bases and the J gene end by 4 bases; junction bases not matched to a gene: 4. DNA for the CDR3: TGCGCCAGCAGCTTCCAGGGACAGGGGGGAGAGACCCAGTACTTC. Protein product: CASSFQGQGGETQYF.

This sequence joins TRBV5-4 and TRBJ1-2; D not certain. Germline V gives CDR1 SGHNT, CDR2 YYREEE (reference sequence). V dropped 3 bases and J dropped 2 bases, with 11 bases sitting between them. This CDR3 region has 14 residues. DNA for the CDR3: TGTGCCAGCAGCTCTGTGGGCAACAACTATGGCTACACCTTC. Translating it yields CASSSVGNNYGYTF.

The chain recombines TRBV2 with TRBJ2-2; TRBD2 matches 7 bases. With V trimmed by 5 bases and J by 5 bases, 8 bases remained unmatched. Germline V gives CDR1 SNHLY, CDR2 FYNNEI. This CDR3 contains 15 residues. CDR3 DNA: TGTGCCAGCAGTCTGGGGGAGGGCCTGACCGGGGAGCTGTTTTTT. Translation gives CASSLGEGLTGELFF.

This clone was seen just once. The chain uses TRBV5-1 and TRBJ2-5; D remains ambiguous. This CDR3 is 14 amino acids long. Trimming took off 4 bases at V and 5 bases at J, with 15 bases between the two ends. Germline loops: CDR1 SGHRS, CDR2 YFSETQ. The CDR3 region is CASSPISGRETQYF. The CDR3 region has the DNA TGCGCCAGCAGCCCCATATCTGGGCGGGAGACCCAGTACTTC.

V and J are TRBV9 and TRBJ2-1; 9 bases agree with TRBD2. Germline CDR1 is SGDLS and CDR2 is YYNGEE. V shed 0 bases and J 3 bases; nucleotides not matched to a gene: 1. This CDR3 contains 15 residues. The CDR3 sequence is CASSVGRGGYNEQFF. The CDR3 DNA is TGTGCCAGCAGCGTAGGGCGGGGGGGCTACAATGAGCAGTTCTTC.

The CDR3 sequence: CASSLFGQGNTEAFF. CDR3 nucleotide sequence: TGTGCCAGCAGCTTATTTGGGCAGGGGAACACTGAAGCTTTCTTT. The V and J genes are TRBV11-2 and TRBJ1-1; D may be TRBD1 (5 bases). CDR3 length: 15 residues. Germline V gene sequence: CDR1 SGHAT, CDR2 FQNNGV. V lost 2 bases and J lost 1, with 11 bases in between.

The chain uses TRBV7-9 and TRBJ2-3; 15 bases fit TRBD2. There are 18 residues in the CDR3. Trimming took 5 bases from V and 4 from J; bases not matched to a gene: 10. The germline gives CDR1 SEHNR, CDR2 FQNEAQ (reference sequence). CDR3 bases: TGTGCCAGCAGCCCCGGGACTAGCGGGGGGTCTCTCGCAGATACGCAGTATTTT. Translation gives CASSPGTSGGSLADTQYF.

CDR3 in amino acids: CATSGPTGSGELFF. The DNA of the CDR3 is TGTGCCACCAGCGGCCCCACAGGTTCCGGGGAGCTGTTTTTT. The rearrangement links TRBV15 to TRBJ2-2; D perhaps matches TRBD1 (5 bases). Germline V gene sequence: CDR1 LNHNV, CDR2 YYDKDF (reference sequence). The V and J ends lost 5 bases and 6 bases respectively, with 13 bases between them. There are 14 residues in the CDR3.

This clone was counted a few times. The V and J genes are TRBV7-9 and TRBJ1-2; D may be TRBD1 (6 bases). V lost 3 bases to trimming and J lost 6 bases, with 11 bases between them. CDR3 length equals 13 residues. Germline CDR1 is SEHNR and CDR2 is FQNEAQ (reference sequence). This chain's CDR3 is CASSFRGVDGYTF. DNA for the CDR3: TGTGCCAGCAGCTTCAGGGGCGTTGATGGCTACACCTTC.

This clone showed up just once. The J gene is TRBJ1-4, the V gene TRBV7-6; D call uncertain. The V gene's germline CDR1 is SGHVS and CDR2 FNYEAQ. The CDR3 is made up of 16 amino acids. Trimming took off 5 bases at V and 0 bases at J, with 13 bases between the two ends. This CDR3 is CASSPIRPSTNEKLFF. CDR3 coding DNA: TGTGCCAGCAGCCCGATTCGACCCTCAACTAATGAAAAACTGTTTTTT.

The rearrangement links TRBV29-1 to TRBJ2-1; 8 nucleotides align to TRBD2. V gave up 6 bases and J gave up 7 bases; unmatched junction bases: 11. Germline lookup yields CDR1 SQVTM and CDR2 ANQGSEA. The CDR3 totals 14 residues. The CDR3 coding sequence is TGCAGCGTGCTTTCCGGGACGGGGGGGAATGAGCAGTTCTTC. It encodes CSVLSGTGGNEQFF.

This clone was seen ten or more times. The chain links TRBV30 to TRBJ1-4, with D possibly TRBD1 on 6 matching bases. The V gene's germline CDR1 is GTSNPN and CDR2 SVGIG (reference sequence). The CDR3 totals 13 residues. Trimming removed 4 bases from V and 8 bases from J, with 14 bases in between. The CDR3 DNA follows: TGTGCCTGGACCAGCAGGGGTAGCGAAAAACTGTTTTTT. This gives the protein CAWTSRGSEKLFF.

CDR3 amino acids: CASGGAGAHNEQFF. In DNA, the CDR3 is TGTGCCAGCGGGGGGGCGGGAGCTCACAATGAGCAGTTCTTC. V usage is TRBV6-6 and J usage is TRBJ2-1; weak D call: TRBD2 (7 bases). Trimming removed 8 bases from V and 5 bases from J, with 16 bases in between. CDR1 is MNHNY and CDR2 is SVGAGI in the germline V gene (reference sequence). The length of the CDR3 is 14 residues.

In DNA, the CDR3 is TGTGCCAGCAGCGAGGGACAGGCCACCTCAGGGCAGTACTTC. The encoded protein is CASSEGQATSGQYF. V usage is TRBV7-3 and J usage is TRBJ2-7; 8 positions match TRBD1. Per the germline V gene, CDR1 is SGHTA and CDR2 is FQGTGA. The V segment lost 5 bases and the J segment 9 bases; nucleotides outside the gene matches: 12. The CDR3 covers 14 residues.

This clone was counted once. This CDR3 is CASSYRTGYMNTEAFF. For the CDR3, the DNA is TGTGCCAGCAGTTACCGGACAGGGTACATGAACACTGAAGCTTTCTTT. The chain couples TRBV6-6 to TRBJ1-1; 8 bases agree with TRBD1. The V gene end was trimmed by 2 bases and the J gene end by 0 bases; junction bases not matched to a gene: 5. Germline CDR1 is MNHNY and CDR2 is SVGAGI (reference sequence). The CDR3 sequence is 16 residues long.

The chain couples TRBV5-1 to TRBJ1-6; D is undetermined. Germline V CDR1 and CDR2: SGHRS, YFSETQ. The CDR3 totals 12 residues. The ends were cut back, 5 bases at V and 14 bases at J, with 14 bases in the middle. This CDR3 reads CASRDDGGSLHF. CDR3 sequence (DNA): TGCGCCAGCAGGGATGACGGAGGTTCCCTCCACTTT. The variable domain in full, completed from reference TRBV5-1 and TRBJ1-6, reads KAGVTQTPRYLIKTRGQQVTLSCSPISGHRSVSWYQQTPGQGLQFLFEYFSETQRNKGNFPGRFSGRQFSNSRSEMNVSTLELGDSALYLCASRDDGGSLHFGNGTRLTVT.

The gene calls are TRBV4-3 and TRBJ2-5, with TRBD2 as a possible D gene (6 bases). V was pared by 1 base and J by 5 bases, with 14 bases between. There are 15 residues in the CDR3. Germline CDR1 LGHNA, CDR2 YSLEER. The CDR3 spells CASSQGSPGVETQYF. The CDR3 nucleotides read TGCGCCAGCAGCCAAGGCTCCCCGGGAGTTGAGACCCAGTACTTC.

The rearrangement links TRBV7-9 to TRBJ2-7; 9 positions match TRBD2. V was pared by 3 bases and J by 2 bases, with 11 bases of the junction left unmatched. This CDR3 region has 17 residues. Germline CDR1 SEHNR, CDR2 FQNEAQ (reference sequence). CDR3 loop: CASSLGLAGNPAYEQYF. DNA of the CDR3: TGTGCCAGCAGCTTGGGACTAGCTGGGAACCCCGCCTACGAGCAGTACTTC.

Comments on this clone: A far larger clone lies a single base away; this is likely a read error. Within the sample, other DNA sequences also encode this same CDR3. V is TRBV5-6 and J is TRBJ2-7, with D perhaps matching TRBD1 (6 bases). Germline V lookup: CDR1 SGHDT, CDR2 YYEEEE. The CDR3 loop spans 13 amino acids. V lost 3 bases, J lost 0 bases, and 7 bases lay in between. Written as DNA, the CDR3 is TGTGCCAGCAGCTCGGACAGCTCCTACGAGCAGTACTTC. Its translation is CASSSDSSYEQYF.

This rearrangement joins TRBV27 to TRBJ2-3; tentative D call: TRBD2 (6 bases). Germline V gene data show CDR1 as MNHEY and CDR2 as SMNVEV (reference sequence). The V end was cut by 6 bases, the J end by 2 bases, with 12 bases between. The length of the CDR3 is 14 residues. The CDR3 sequence: CASSRLGNTDTQYF. The CDR3 bases are TGTGCCAGCAGCCGACTAGGCAACACAGATACGCAGTATTTT.

This clone was counted between two and nine times. V usage is TRBV28 and J usage is TRBJ2-3; TRBD1 aligns across 12 bases. Germline CDR1 MDHEN, CDR2 SYDVKM. V shed 5 bases and J 3 bases; nucleotides not matched to a gene: 15. CDR3 length: 19 residues. CDR3 nucleotide sequence: TGTGCCAGCAGTCCTAACAGGGACAGGGGGCGCGGGAGAACAGATACGCAGTATTTT. It translates to CASSPNRDRGRGRTDTQYF. The variable domain in full, with the rest retrieved from reference TRBV28 and TRBJ2-3, is DVKVTQSSRYLVKRTGEKVFLECVQDMDHENMFWYRQDPGLGLRLIYFSYDVKMKEKGDIPEGYSVSREKKERFSLILESASTNQTSMYLCASSPNRDRGRGRTDTQYFGPGTRLTVL.